This T cell receptor (beta chain) was documented in a study of cytomegalovirus exposure and HLA in healthy donors. For this clone: Its antigen is unknown.

A multiplex PCR was run with 60 Vbeta primers and 13 Jbeta primers. Data came from immunoSEQ multiplex PCR; TCRdb stores just in-frame clones and leaves some out. Altogether more than 80,000 clones are present, about two thirds being singletons, with the ten largest covering 0.79%. General study results and limits: An analysis that came later showed most CMV-associated TCR beta chains appearing HLA-restricted.

The CDR3 contains 14 residues. Germline V gene data show CDR1 as SGHNT and CDR2 as YENEEA. J lost 7 bases, V lost 5 bases, and 10 bases had no gene match. This receptor was taken from a boy younger than 18 in good health and CMV-seronegative. The specimen sequenced was PBMCs. V gene TRBV11-3 combines with J gene TRBJ1-2, with 7 positions matching TRBD1. CDR3 DNA sequence: TGTGCCAGCAGCCCGCCGGGACAGAGAAGTGGCTACACCTTC. It encodes CASSPPGQRSGYTF.